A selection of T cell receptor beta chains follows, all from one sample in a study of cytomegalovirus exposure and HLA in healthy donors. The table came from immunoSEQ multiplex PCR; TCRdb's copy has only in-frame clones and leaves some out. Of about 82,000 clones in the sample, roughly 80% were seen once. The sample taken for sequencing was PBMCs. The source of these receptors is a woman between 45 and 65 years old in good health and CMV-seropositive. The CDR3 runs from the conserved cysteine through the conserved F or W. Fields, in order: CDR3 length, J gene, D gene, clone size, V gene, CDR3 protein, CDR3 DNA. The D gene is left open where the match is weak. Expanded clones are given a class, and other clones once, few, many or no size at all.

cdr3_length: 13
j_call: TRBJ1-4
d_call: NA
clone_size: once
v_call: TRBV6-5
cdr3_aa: CASSYVRLGKLFF
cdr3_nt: TGTGCCAGCAGTTACGTCAGGTTGGGTAAACTGTTTTTT

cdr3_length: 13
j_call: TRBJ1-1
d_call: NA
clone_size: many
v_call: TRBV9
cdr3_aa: CASSPGVSTEAFF
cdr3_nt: TGTGCCAGCAGCCCGGGAGTAAGCACTGAAGCTTTCTTT

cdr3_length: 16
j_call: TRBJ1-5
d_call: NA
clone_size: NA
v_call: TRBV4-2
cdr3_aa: CASSQDTSYSNQPQHF
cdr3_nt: TGTGCCAGCAGCCAAGATACTTCCTATAGCAATCAGCCCCAGCATTTT

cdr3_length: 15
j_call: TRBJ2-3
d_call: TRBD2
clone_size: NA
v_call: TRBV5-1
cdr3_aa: CASSLDGDYTDTQYF
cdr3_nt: TGCGCCAGCAGCTTGGACGGGGACTACACAGATACGCAGTATTTT

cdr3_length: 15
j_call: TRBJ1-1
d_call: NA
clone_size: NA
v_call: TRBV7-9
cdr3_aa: CASSLVRGMNTEAFF
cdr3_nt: TGTGCCAGCAGCTTAGTGAGGGGGATGAACACTGAAGCTTTCTTT

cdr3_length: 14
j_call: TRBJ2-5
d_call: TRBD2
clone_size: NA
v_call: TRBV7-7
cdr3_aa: CASSTGLARETQYF
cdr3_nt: TGTGCTAGCAGCACGGGACTAGCTCGAGAGACCCAGTACTTC

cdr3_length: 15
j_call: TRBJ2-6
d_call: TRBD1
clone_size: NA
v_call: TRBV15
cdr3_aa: CATSQGVSGANVLTF
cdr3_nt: TGTGCCACCTCCCAGGGGGTCTCTGGGGCCAACGTCCTGACTTTC

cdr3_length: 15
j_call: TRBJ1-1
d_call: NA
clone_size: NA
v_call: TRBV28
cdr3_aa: CASSSSGNMNTEAFF
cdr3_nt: TGTGCCAGCAGTTCATCCGGGAACATGAACACTGAAGCTTTCTTT

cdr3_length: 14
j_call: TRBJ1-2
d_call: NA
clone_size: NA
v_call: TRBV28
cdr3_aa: CASSAAGANYGYTF
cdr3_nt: TGTGCCAGTTCCGCGGCGGGGGCAAACTATGGCTACACCTTC

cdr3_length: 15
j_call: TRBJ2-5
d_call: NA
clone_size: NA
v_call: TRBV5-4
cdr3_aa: CASSSPWATQETQYF
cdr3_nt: TGTGCCAGCAGCTCCCCTTGGGCCACCCAAGAGACCCAGTACTTC

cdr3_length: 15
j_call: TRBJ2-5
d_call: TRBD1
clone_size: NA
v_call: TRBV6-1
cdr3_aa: CASSDPMTGAETQYF
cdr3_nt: TGTGCCAGCAGTGATCCGATGACAGGGGCAGAGACCCAGTACTTC

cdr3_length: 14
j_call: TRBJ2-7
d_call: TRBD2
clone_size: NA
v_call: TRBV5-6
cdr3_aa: CASSSLGGLAEQYF
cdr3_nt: TGTGCCAGCAGTTCCCTAGGGGGACTAGCCGAGCAGTACTTC

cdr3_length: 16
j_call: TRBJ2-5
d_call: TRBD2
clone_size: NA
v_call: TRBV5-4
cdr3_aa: CASSLESGLMGETQYF
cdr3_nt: TGTGCCAGCAGCTTGGAGTCGGGACTAATGGGAGAGACCCAGTACTTC

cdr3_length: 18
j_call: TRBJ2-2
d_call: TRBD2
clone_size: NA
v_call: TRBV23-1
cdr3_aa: CAGPRNGTPRGCTGELFF
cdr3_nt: TGCGCCGGACCCAGGAACGGCACCCCGCGGGGGTGTACCGGGGAGCTGTTTTTT

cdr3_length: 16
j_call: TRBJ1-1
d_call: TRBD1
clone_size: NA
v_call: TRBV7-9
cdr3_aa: CASSLGWDREVTEAFF
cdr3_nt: TGTGCCAGCAGCCTAGGTTGGGACAGGGAAGTTACTGAAGCTTTCTTT

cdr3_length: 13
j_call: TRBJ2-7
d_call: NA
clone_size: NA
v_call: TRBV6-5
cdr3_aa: CASSYAQAYEQYF
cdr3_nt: TGTGCCAGCAGTTACGCACAGGCCTACGAGCAGTACTTC

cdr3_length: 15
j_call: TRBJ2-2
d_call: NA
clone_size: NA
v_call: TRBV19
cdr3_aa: CASSIGSRVPGELFF
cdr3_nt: TGTGCCAGTAGTATAGGTTCCAGGGTCCCCGGGGAGCTGTTTTTT

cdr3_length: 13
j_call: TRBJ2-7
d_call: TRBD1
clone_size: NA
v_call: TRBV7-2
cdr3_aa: CASRDRGRYEQYF
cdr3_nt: TGTGCCAGCAGGGATAGGGGGCGCTACGAGCAGTACTTC

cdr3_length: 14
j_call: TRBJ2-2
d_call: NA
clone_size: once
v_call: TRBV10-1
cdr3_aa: CASSETRYTGELFF
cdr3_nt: TGCGCCAGCAGTGAGACCCGGTATACCGGGGAGCTGTTTTTT

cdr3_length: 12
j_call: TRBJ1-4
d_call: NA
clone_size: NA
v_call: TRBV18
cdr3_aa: CASSPRTQELFF
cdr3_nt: TGTGCCAGCTCACCAAGGACTCAGGAACTGTTTTTT

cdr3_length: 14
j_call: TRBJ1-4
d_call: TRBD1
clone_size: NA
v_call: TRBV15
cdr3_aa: CATSPRQGNEKLFF
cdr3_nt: TGTGCCACCAGCCCTCGACAGGGGAATGAAAAACTGTTTTTT

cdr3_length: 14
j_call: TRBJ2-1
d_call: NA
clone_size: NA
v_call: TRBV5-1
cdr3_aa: CASSLPSRYNEQLF
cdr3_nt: TGCGCCAGCAGCTTGCCTAGTAGGTACAATGAGCAGCTCTTC

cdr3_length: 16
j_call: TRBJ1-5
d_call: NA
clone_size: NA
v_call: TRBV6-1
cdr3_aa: CASSELTGYSNQPQHF
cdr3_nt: TGTGCCAGCAGTGAACTGACAGGTTATAGCAATCAGCCCCAGCATTTT

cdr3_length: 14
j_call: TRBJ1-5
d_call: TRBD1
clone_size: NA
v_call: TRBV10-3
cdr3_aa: CAIRGQNSNQPQHF
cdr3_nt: TGTGCCATCAGGGGACAGAATAGCAATCAGCCCCAGCATTTT

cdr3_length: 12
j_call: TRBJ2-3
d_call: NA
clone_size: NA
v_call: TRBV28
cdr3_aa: CATRGVVYTQYF
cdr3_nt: TGTGCCACCAGAGGGGTGGTGTATACGCAGTATTTT

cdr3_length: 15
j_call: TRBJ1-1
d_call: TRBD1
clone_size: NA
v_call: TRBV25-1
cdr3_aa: CASRDPGTGYTEAFF
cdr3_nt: TGTGCCAGCAGAGACCCCGGGACAGGGTACACTGAAGCTTTCTTT

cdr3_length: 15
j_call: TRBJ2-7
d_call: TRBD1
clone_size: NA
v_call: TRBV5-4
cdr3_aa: CASSSKGQAAYEQYF
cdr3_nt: TGTGCCAGCAGCTCCAAGGGACAGGCTGCCTACGAGCAGTACTTC

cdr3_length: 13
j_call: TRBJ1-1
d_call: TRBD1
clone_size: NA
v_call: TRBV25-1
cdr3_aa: CASSRTGSTEAFF
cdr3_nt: TGTGCCAGCAGTAGGACAGGGAGCACTGAAGCTTTCTTT

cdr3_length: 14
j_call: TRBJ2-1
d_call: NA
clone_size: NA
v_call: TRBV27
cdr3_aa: CASSRDFSYNEQFF
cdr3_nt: TGTGCCAGCAGCCGGGACTTCTCCTACAATGAGCAGTTCTTC

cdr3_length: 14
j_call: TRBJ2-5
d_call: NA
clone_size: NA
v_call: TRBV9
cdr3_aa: CASSSGLRGETQYF
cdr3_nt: TGTGCCAGCAGCTCGGGACTAAGGGGGGAGACCCAGTACTTC

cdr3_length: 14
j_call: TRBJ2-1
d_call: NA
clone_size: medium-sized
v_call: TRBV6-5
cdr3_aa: CASSYPDTSSEQFF
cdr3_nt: TGTGCCAGCAGTTACCCGGACACCTCCAGTGAGCAGTTCTTC

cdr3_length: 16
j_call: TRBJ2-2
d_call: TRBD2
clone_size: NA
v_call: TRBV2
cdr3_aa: CASSDGGRAVTGELFF
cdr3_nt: TGTGCCAGCAGTGATGGCGGGAGGGCCGTCACCGGGGAGCTGTTTTTT

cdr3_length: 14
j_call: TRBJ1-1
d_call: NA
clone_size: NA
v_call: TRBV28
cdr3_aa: CASTGYRRNTEAFF
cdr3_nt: TGTGCCAGCACGGGTTACAGGAGGAACACTGAAGCTTTCTTT

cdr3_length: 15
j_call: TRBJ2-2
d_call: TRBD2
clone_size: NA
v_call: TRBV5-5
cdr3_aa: CASSRGLAVAGELFF
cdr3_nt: TGTGCCAGCAGCCGGGGACTAGCGGTCGCCGGGGAGCTGTTTTTT

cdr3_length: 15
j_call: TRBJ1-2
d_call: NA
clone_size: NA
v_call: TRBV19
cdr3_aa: CASSIREALGYGYTF
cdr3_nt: TGTGCCAGTAGTATTAGGGAGGCGCTGGGATATGGCTACACCTTC

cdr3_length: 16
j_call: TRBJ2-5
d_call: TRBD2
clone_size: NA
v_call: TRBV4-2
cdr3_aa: CASSQESSGGGETQYF
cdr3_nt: TGTGCCAGCAGCCAGGAATCTAGCGGTGGTGGAGAGACCCAGTACTTC

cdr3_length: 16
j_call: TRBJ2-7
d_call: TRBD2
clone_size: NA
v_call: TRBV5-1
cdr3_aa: CASSLASGRGNYEQYF
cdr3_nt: TGCGCCAGCAGCTTAGCTAGCGGGAGGGGGAACTACGAGCAGTACTTC

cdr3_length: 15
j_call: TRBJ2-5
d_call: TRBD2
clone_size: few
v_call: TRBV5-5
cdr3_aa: CASSLFSGSEETQYF
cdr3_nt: TGTGCCAGCAGCTTGTTCAGCGGGAGTGAGGAGACCCAGTACTTC

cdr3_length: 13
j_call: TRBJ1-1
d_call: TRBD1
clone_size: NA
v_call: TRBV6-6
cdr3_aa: CASSYEQGARAFF
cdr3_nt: TGTGCCAGCAGTTACGAGCAGGGGGCGCGAGCTTTCTTT

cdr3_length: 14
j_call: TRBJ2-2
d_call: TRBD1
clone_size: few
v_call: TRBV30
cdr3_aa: CAWSPRQGAGELFF
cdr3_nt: TGTGCCTGGAGTCCCCGACAGGGGGCCGGGGAGCTGTTTTTT

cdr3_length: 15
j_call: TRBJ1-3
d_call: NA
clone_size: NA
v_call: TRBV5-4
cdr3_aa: CASSLQGEPGNTIYF
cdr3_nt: TGTGCCAGCAGCTTACAGGGAGAACCTGGAAACACCATATATTTT

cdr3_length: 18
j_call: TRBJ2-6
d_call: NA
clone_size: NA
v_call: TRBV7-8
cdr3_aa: CASSQMGQGWSGANVLTF
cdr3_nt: TGTGCCAGCAGCCAAATGGGGCAGGGTTGGTCTGGGGCCAACGTCCTGACTTTC

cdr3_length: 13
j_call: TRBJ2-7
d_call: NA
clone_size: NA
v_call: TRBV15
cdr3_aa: CATSGGLTYEQYF
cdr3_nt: TGTGCCACCAGCGGAGGGCTTACCTACGAGCAGTACTTC